This T cell receptor beta chain was found in a study of blood T cell repertoires in COVID-19. Study information: T cells, B-cell-depleted T cells, or PBMCs supplied cDNA or gDNA.

Germline assignment: CDR1 SGHVS and CDR2 FNYEAQ. This CDR3 region has 14 residues. The V and J ends lost 5 bases and 5 bases, in that order; junction bases with no gene match: 6. TCRdb's copy holds only in-frame clones and misses some; the assay was immunoSEQ multiplex PCR. Of around 260,000 clones listed, about 89% are singletons. The chain has TRBV7-6 and TRBJ2-7; 10 nucleotides align to TRBD2. The receptor's source is a woman in her twenties or thirties with COVID-19, enrolled during active disease. The sample consisted of peripheral blood. The CDR3, as DNA: TGTGCCAGCAGCCCCAGCGGGAGGGCCGACGAGCAGTACTTC. Amino acid sequence: CASSPSGRADEQYF.